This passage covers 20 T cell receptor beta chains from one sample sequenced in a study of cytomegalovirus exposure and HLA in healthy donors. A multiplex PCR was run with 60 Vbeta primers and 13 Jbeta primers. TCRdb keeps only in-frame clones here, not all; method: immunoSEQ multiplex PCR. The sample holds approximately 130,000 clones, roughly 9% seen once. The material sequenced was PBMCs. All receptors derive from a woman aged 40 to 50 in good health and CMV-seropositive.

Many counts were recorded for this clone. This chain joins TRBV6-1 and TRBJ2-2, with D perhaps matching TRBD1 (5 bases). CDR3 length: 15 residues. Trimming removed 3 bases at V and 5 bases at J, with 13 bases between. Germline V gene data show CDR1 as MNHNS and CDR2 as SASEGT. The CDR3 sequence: CASSEGRAPTGELFF. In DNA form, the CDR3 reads TGTGCCAGCAGTGAGGGCAGGGCACCAACCGGGGAGCTGTTTTTT.

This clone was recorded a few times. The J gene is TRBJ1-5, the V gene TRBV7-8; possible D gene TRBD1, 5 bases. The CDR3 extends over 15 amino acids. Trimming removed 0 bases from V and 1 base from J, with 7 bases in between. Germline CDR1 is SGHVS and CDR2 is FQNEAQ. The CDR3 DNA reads TGTGCCAGCAGCTTAGCGCGGGGGAGCAATCAGCCCCAGCATTTT. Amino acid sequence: CASSLARGSNQPQHF.

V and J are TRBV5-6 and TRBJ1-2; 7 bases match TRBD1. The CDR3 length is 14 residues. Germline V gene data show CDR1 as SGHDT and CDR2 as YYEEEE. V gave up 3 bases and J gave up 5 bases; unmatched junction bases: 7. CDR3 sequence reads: CASSWGDREYGYTF. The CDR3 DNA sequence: TGTGCCAGCAGCTGGGGAGACAGGGAGTATGGCTACACCTTC.

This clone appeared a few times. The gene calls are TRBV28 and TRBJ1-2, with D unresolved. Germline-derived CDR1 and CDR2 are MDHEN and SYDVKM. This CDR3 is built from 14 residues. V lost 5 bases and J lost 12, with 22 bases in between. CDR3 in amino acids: CASSLELSPRSNTF. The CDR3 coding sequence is TGTGCCAGCAGTCTTGAACTGTCGCCAAGGAGCAACACCTTC.

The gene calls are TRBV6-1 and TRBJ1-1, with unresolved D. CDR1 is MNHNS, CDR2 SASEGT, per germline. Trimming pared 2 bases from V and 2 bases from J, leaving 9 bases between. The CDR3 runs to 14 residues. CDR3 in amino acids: CASSEFMANTEAFF. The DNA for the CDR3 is TGTGCCAGCAGTGAATTCATGGCCAACACTGAAGCTTTCTTT.

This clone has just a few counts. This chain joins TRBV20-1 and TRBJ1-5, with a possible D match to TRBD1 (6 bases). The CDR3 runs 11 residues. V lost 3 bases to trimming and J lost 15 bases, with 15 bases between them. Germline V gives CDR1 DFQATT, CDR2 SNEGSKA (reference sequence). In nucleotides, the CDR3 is TGCAGTGCTAGCGACCGGGACAAAAGGCATTTT. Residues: CSASDRDKRHF.

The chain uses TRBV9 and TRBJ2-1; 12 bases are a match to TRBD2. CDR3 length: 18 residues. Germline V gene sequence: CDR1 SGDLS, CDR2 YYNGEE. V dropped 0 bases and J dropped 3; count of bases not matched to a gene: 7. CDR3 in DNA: TGTGCCAGCAGCGTAGCGTCTAGCGGGGGGGCCGGCTACAATGAGCAGTTCTTC. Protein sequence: CASSVASSGGAGYNEQFF.

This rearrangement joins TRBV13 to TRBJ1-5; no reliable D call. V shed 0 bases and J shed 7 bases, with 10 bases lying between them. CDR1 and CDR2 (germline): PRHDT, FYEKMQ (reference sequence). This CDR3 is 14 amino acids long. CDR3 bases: TGTGCCAGCAGCTTAGGGGGAAGCGGGCAGCCCCAGCATTTT. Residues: CASSLGGSGQPQHF.

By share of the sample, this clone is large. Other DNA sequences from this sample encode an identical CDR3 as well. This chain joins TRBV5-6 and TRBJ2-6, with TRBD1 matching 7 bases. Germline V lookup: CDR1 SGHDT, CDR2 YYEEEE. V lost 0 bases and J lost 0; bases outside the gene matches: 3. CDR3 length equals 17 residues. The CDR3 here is CASSLGGTDSGANVLTF. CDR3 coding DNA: TGTGCCAGCAGCTTGGGAGGGACAGACTCTGGGGCCAACGTCCTGACTTTC. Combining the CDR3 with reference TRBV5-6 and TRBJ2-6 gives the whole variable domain DAGVTQSPTHLIKTRGQQVTLRCSPKSGHDTVSWYQQALGQGPQFIFQYYEEEERQRGNFPDRFSGHQFPNYSSELNVNALLLGDSALYLCASSLGGTDSGANVLTFGAGSRLTVL.

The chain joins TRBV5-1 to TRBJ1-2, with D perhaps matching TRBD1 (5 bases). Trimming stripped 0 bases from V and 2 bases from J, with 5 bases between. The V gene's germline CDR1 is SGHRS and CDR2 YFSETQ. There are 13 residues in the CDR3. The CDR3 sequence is CASSLAGNYGYTF. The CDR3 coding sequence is TGCGCCAGCAGCTTGGCAGGGAACTATGGCTACACCTTC.

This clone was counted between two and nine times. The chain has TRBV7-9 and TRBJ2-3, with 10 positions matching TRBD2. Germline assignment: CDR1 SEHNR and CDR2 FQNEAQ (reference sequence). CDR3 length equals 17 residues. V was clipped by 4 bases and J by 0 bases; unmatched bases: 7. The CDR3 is CASSSLLAGASTDTQYF. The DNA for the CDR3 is TGTGCCAGCAGCTCCCTCCTAGCGGGAGCTAGCACAGATACGCAGTATTTT.

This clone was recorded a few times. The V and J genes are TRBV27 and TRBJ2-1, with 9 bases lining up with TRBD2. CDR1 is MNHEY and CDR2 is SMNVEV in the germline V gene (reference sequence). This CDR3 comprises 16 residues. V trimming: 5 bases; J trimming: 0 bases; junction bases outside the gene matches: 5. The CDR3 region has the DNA TGTGCCAGCAGTCGGTCAGCGGGGGGCTCCTACAATGAGCAGTTCTTC. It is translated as CASSRSAGGSYNEQFF.

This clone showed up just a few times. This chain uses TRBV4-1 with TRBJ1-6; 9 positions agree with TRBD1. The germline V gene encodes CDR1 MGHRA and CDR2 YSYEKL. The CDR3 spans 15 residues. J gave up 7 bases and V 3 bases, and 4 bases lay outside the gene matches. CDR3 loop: CASSHRTGENSPLHF. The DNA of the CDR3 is TGCGCCAGCAGCCATAGGACAGGGGAGAATTCACCCCTCCACTTT.

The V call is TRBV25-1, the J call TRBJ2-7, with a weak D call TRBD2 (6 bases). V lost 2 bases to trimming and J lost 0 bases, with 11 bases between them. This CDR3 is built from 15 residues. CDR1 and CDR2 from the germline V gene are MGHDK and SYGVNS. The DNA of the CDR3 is TGTGCCAGCAGTGAAGCGGGACCGGCCTCCTACGAGCAGTACTTC. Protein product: CASSEAGPASYEQYF.

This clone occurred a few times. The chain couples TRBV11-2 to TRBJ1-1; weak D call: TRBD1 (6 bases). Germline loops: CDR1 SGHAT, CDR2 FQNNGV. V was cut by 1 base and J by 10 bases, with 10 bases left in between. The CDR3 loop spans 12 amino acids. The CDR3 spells CASSLGGLTAFF. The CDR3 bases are TGTGCCAGCAGCTTAGGGGGGCTAACAGCTTTCTTT.

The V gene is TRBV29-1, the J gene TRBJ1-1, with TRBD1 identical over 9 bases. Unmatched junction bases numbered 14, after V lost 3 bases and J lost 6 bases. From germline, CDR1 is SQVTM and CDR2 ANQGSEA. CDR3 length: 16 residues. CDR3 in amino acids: CSVDLVPGQGPPEAFF. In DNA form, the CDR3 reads TGCAGCGTTGACCTTGTCCCGGGACAGGGTCCCCCTGAAGCTTTCTTT.

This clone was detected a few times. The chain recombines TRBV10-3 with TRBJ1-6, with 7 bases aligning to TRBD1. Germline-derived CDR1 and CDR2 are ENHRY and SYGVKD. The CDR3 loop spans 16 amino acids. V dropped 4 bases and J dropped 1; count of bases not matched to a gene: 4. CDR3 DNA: TGTGCCATCAGTGGAGGGGGCGAATCCTATAATTCACCCCTCCACTTT. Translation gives CAISGGGESYNSPLHF.

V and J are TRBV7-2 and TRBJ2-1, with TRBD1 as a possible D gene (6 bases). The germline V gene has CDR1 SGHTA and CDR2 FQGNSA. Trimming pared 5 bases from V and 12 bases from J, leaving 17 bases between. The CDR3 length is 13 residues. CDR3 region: CASSRLRGGGQFF. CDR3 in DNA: TGTGCCAGCAGCCGCCTGAGAGGGGGTGGGCAGTTCTTC.

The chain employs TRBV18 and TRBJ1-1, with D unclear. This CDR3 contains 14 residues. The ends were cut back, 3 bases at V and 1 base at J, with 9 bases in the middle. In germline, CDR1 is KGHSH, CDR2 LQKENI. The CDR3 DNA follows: TGTGCCAGCTCACCTGGCCGGGGGAACACTGAAGCTTTCTTT. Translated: CASSPGRGNTEAFF.

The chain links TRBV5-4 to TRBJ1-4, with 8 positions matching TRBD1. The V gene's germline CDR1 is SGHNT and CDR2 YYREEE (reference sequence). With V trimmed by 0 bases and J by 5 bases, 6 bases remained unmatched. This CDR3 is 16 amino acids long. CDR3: CASSLGGTGENEKLFF. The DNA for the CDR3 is TGTGCCAGCAGCTTGGGCGGGACAGGAGAAAATGAAAAACTGTTTTTT.